A selection of T cell receptor beta chains follows, all from one sample in a study of CD8 T cells in Susac syndrome. TCRdb processed the immunoSEQ multiplex PCR reads anew with MiXCR; each CDR3 protein has one entry. The sample has 400,000 to 550,000 distinct CDR3 sequences, approximately 85% seen once. Source material: CD8+ T cells from PBMCs. The receptors come from a human donor with multiple sclerosis. Both conserved end residues are part of each CDR3. The order of the fields is J gene, clone size, V gene, D gene, CDR3 DNA, CDR3 protein. The D gene is left open where the match is weak. Clone size is not always given. Where it is, it says once, few, many or a class for expanded clones.

TRBJ1-4 | . | TRBV5-1 | TRBD1 | TGCGCCAGCAGCTTGGCCGACAGGGAAGGAAACGAAAAACTGTTTTTT | CASSLADREGNEKLFF
TRBJ2-7 | many | TRBV7-9 | . | TGTGCCAGCAGCTTGGGCACCTACGAGCAGTACTTC | CASSLGTYEQYF
TRBJ2-1 | few | TRBV5-1 | TRBD2 | TGCGCCAGCAGCTTGGGACTAGCGTTATACAATGAGCAGTTCTTC | CASSLGLALYNEQFF
TRBJ1-4 | . | TRBV4-1 | . | TGTGCCAGCAGCCCTGGGGGCGAAAAACTGTTTTTT | CASSPGGEKLFF
TRBJ1-5 | . | TRBV4-1 | . | TGCGCCAGCAGCCAAGCCGACAATCAGCCCCAGCATTTT | CASSQADNQPQHF
TRBJ2-3 | . | TRBV28 | TRBD1 | TGTGCCAGCAGTTTGCGGGACAGGGCACACATAGATACGCAGTATTTT | CASSLRDRAHIDTQYF
TRBJ1-5 | . | TRBV7-6 | . | TGTGCCAGCAGCCTGGGTGATGCAGAAAATCAGCCCCAGCATTTT | CASSLGDAENQPQHF
TRBJ2-1 | . | TRBV24-1 | TRBD2 | TGTGCCACCACCACCACACTTGGTTCTAGCGGGTCCTACAATGAGCAGTTCTTC | CATTTTLGSSGSYNEQFF
TRBJ2-7 | . | TRBV2 | TRBD1 | TGTGCCCTGACAGGGCAGGAGCAGTACTTC | CALTGQEQYF
TRBJ1-1 | . | TRBV20-1 | TRBD1 | TGCAGTGCTAGGAGGGACAGGGGAGGAACTGAAGCTTTCTTT | CSARRDRGGTEAFF
TRBJ1-1 | . | TRBV27 | TRBD1 | TGTGCCAGCAGACCCGGGACAGAGACAGCTGAAGCTTTCTTT | CASRPGTETAEAFF
TRBJ2-5 | . | TRBV2 | . | TGTGCCAGCAGTGAAGCCTTCCAGGGAATAGAGACCCAGTACTTC | CASSEAFQGIETQYF
TRBJ2-3 | . | TRBV3-1 | . | TGTGCCAGCAGCCCTAACGTAAGACTGACACTCACAGATACGCAGTATTTT | CASSPNVRLTLTDTQYF
TRBJ2-7 | . | TRBV28 | . | TGTGCCAGCAGTTTTGGGGACACAATGGGCTACGAGCAGTACTTC | CASSFGDTMGYEQYF
TRBJ1-1 | . | TRBV9 | . | TGTGCCAGCAGCGTAAACGGACTGAACACTGAAGCTTTCTTT | CASSVNGLNTEAFF
TRBJ2-2 | . | TRBV5-6 | . | TGTGCCAGCAGCTCAAGGGTGGGGTTCACCGGGGAGCTGTTTTTT | CASSSRVGFTGELFF
TRBJ1-4 | . | TRBV4-1 | . | TGCGCCAGCAGCCGCGGACAGTTTAATGAAAAACTGTTTTTT | CASSRGQFNEKLFF
TRBJ2-3 | . | TRBV12-3/TRBV12-4 | . | TGTGCCAGCAGTTTAAGTGGGCCAGGCACAGATACGCAGTATTTT | CASSLSGPGTDTQYF
TRBJ2-6 | . | TRBV11-2 | TRBD1 | TGTGCCAGCAGCTCAGGGGGCGAGTCTGGGGCCAACGTCCTGACTTTC | CASSSGGESGANVLTF
TRBJ2-7 | . | TRBV6-1 | . | TGTGCCACCCTCGGGGACTCCTACGAGCAGTACTTC | CATLGDSYEQYF
TRBJ2-1 | . | TRBV5-1 | TRBD1 | TGCGCCAGCAGCCGTCCAGGGGGCTATGAGCAGTTCTTC | CASSRPGGYEQFF
TRBJ1-2 | . | TRBV25-1 | . | TGTGCCAGCAGTGAATTCGGAACGTTCTATGGCTACACCTTC | CASSEFGTFYGYTF
TRBJ1-2 | . | TRBV6-5 | . | TGTGCCAGCTTCGCAGGCTATGGCTACACCTTC | CASFAGYGYTF
TRBJ1-2 | . | TRBV5-1 | . | TGCGCCAGCAGCTTGGATTCAGGAGGATATGGCTACACCTTC | CASSLDSGGYGYTF
TRBJ2-1 | . | TRBV19 | . | TGTGCCAGTAGTATAGGTGGGAGCCCCTACAATGAGCAGTTCTTC | CASSIGGSPYNEQFF
TRBJ2-7 | few | TRBV19 | . | TGTGCCAGTAGTAAATGGCTGAACTACGAGCAGTACTTC | CASSKWLNYEQYF
TRBJ1-1 | . | TRBV28 | . | TGTGCCAGCAGTTTATCCCTCTCCGACAGGAAAAGGGGCCCGAACACTGAAGCTTTCTTT | CASSLSLSDRKRGPNTEAFF
TRBJ1-2 | . | TRBV5-1 | TRBD1 | TGCGCCAGCAGCCCGGGACAGATCATCTATGGCTACACCTTC | CASSPGQIIYGYTF
TRBJ2-3 | . | TRBV7-9 | . | TGTGCCAGCAGCTTATGGCGTGTAAATACGCAGTATTTT | CASSLWRVNTQYF
TRBJ2-1 | . | TRBV7-2 | . | TGTGCCAGCAGCTTAGACACCTCCCTGGGGTATGAGCAGTTCTTC | CASSLDTSLGYEQFF
TRBJ2-3 | . | TRBV20-1 | TRBD2 | TGCAGTGCTAGAGATTCCGAGCGGGAGGGGGATACGCAGTATTTT | CSARDSEREGDTQYF